Shown below are 30 T cell receptor beta chains from a single sample sequenced in a study of blood T cell repertoires in COVID-19. The protocol was immunoSEQ multiplex PCR, while the TCRdb copy is restricted to in-frame clones and leaves out a portion. The sample shows around 100,000 clones, roughly 84% of them seen only once. Material for sequencing was peripheral blood. The receptors here all came from a woman in her 70s who had recovered from COVID-19.

This clone was picked up one time. The CDR3 protein is CASSLGANRNQPQHF. DNA of the CDR3: TGTGCCAGCAGTTTGGGGGCGAACCGCAATCAGCCCCAGCATTTT. This rearrangement joins TRBV28 to TRBJ1-5, with D perhaps matching TRBD1 (6 bases). The germline V gene has CDR1 MDHEN and CDR2 SYDVKM. The V end was cut by 3 bases, the J end by 2 bases, with 11 bases between. The CDR3 loop spans 15 amino acids.

The chain joins TRBV27 to TRBJ1-2, with TRBD1 identical over 7 bases. The germline CDR1 and CDR2 sequences are MNHEY and SMNVEV (reference sequence). This CDR3 region has 14 residues. With 10 bases clipped from V and 6 bases from J, the junction kept 14 bases outside the gene matches. The CDR3 DNA reads as TGTGCCAACCAAATAGGGGGCCTTGGGGATGGCTACACCTTC. Its translation: CANQIGGLGDGYTF.

This chain links TRBV20-1 with TRBJ1-6; D is ambiguous. The V and J ends lost 3 bases and 0 bases respectively, with 9 bases between them. The CDR3 length is 15 residues. Germline CDR1 is DFQATT and CDR2 is SNEGSKA (reference sequence). DNA for the CDR3: TGCAGTGCTAGTAGCCCAAGCTCCTATAATTCACCCCTCCACTTT. Translating gives CSASSPSSYNSPLHF.

The rearrangement joins TRBV7-9 to TRBJ1-3, with TRBD1 matching over 9 bases. The CDR3 totals 16 residues. J gave up 0 bases and V 5 bases, and 5 bases lay outside the gene matches. Per the germline V gene, CDR1 is SEHNR and CDR2 is FQNEAQ (reference sequence). The CDR3 sequence is CASSARDRDSGNTIYF. In DNA form, the CDR3 reads TGTGCCAGCAGCGCCCGGGACAGGGACTCTGGAAACACCATATATTTT. The full variable domain, its missing parts supplied by reference TRBV7-9 and TRBJ1-3, is DTGVSQNPRHKITKRGQNVTFRCDPISEHNRLYWYRQTLGQGPEFLTYFQNEAQLEKSRLLSDRFSAERPKGSFSTLEIQRTEQGDSAMYLCASSARDRDSGNTIYFGEGSWLTVV.

The chain couples TRBV28 to TRBJ2-1, with TRBD1 as a possible D gene (5 bases). Germline values: CDR1 MDHEN, CDR2 SYDVKM. Trimming removed 5 bases from V and 6 bases from J, with 11 bases in between. This CDR3 spans 13 amino acids. The CDR3 bases are TGTGCCAGCAGTACTTACAGGATCAATGAGCAGTTCTTC. Amino acid sequence: CASSTYRINEQFF.

This chain links TRBV10-3 with TRBJ2-5; 9 bases fit TRBD2. V lost 5 bases, J lost 4 bases, and 14 bases stayed unmatched. The CDR3 length is 17 residues. CDR1 ENHRY and CDR2 SYGVKD come from the germline V gene. In DNA form, the CDR3 reads TGTGCCATCAGTCGTGCGGGGGGGGCGAAGAGAGGAGAGACCCAGTACTTC. It specifies CAISRAGGAKRGETQYF.

The rearrangement joins TRBV6-5 to TRBJ2-7; unclear D gene. Germline V lookup: CDR1 MNHEY, CDR2 SVGAGI. This CDR3 is 12 amino acids long. The V end lost 6 bases, the J end lost 3 bases, and 9 bases lay between the germline ends. Here the CDR3 reads CASSLSSYEQYF. DNA for the CDR3: TGTGCCAGCAGCCTCTCTAGCTACGAGCAGTACTTC.

The CDR3 DNA follows: TGTGCCAGCAGCCCCCGTAGGTACAGCGGGACGGCTCGGGGCACAGATACGCAGTATTTT. As protein: CASSPRRYSGTARGTDTQYF. This sequence joins TRBV9 and TRBJ2-3; 7 bases are shared with TRBD2. Unmatched junction bases numbered 21, after V lost 4 bases and J lost 1 base. The germline gives CDR1 SGDLS, CDR2 YYNGEE. The CDR3 contains 20 residues.

The genes are TRBV2 and TRBJ2-4, with TRBD2 as a possible D gene (5 bases). The CDR3 is 14 amino acids. CDR1 SNHLY and CDR2 FYNNEI come from the germline V gene. V lost 6 bases to trimming and J lost 8 bases, with 17 bases between them. The CDR3 protein is CASRVSAYGDIQYF. The CDR3, as DNA: TGTGCCAGCAGGGTGTCGGCTTACGGGGACATTCAGTACTTC.

The chain joins TRBV27 to TRBJ1-3; perhaps TRBD1 as D (5 bases). Trimming left V 5 bases short and J 0 bases short, with 11 bases between. Germline CDR1 and CDR2: MNHEY and SMNVEV (reference sequence). The CDR3 spans 15 residues. The CDR3 sequence: CASSVDRPSGNTIYF. CDR3 sequence (DNA): TGTGCCAGCAGTGTAGACAGACCCTCTGGAAACACCATATATTTT.

This clone has just one count. The chain joins TRBV6-2 or TRBV6-3 to TRBJ2-3; TRBD2 is a possible D gene (6 bases). The CDR3 has 13 residues. Trimming took off 4 bases at V and 7 bases at J, with 12 bases between the two ends. CDR1 and CDR2 (germline): MNHEY, SVGEGT. As DNA, the CDR3 is TGTGCCAGCAGTTTAGGGGAGGCTTATACGCAGTATTTT. Translated, it gives CASSLGEAYTQYF.

This sequence joins TRBV7-3 and TRBJ2-3; 14 bases align to TRBD2. V shed 6 bases, J shed 5 bases, and the junction held 10 bases outside the gene matches. The CDR3 is made up of 17 amino acids. Germline CDR1 and CDR2: SGHTA and FQGTGA. Written as DNA, the CDR3 is TGTGCCAGCAGTAGCGGGACTAGCGGGAGAAGCGTAGATACGCAGTATTTT. Amino acids: CASSSGTSGRSVDTQYF. Together with reference TRBV7-3 and TRBJ2-3, the CDR3 gives the full variable domain: GAGVSQTPSNKVTEKGKYVELRCDPISGHTALYWYRQSLGQGPEFLIYFQGTGAADDSGLPNDRFFAVRPEGSVSTLKIQRTERGDSAVYLCASSSGTSGRSVDTQYFGPGTRLTVL.

CDR3 amino acids: CASSQISGEQYF. For the CDR3, the DNA is TGTGCCAGTAGCCAAATCTCGGGAGAGCAGTACTTC. V is TRBV19 and J is TRBJ2-7; D may be TRBD2 (5 bases). Per the germline V gene, CDR1 is LNHDA and CDR2 is SQIVND (reference sequence). With 6 bases removed from V and 7 bases from J, the gap between germline ends came to 13 bases. The CDR3 runs to 12 residues.

The V and J genes are TRBV19 and TRBJ2-1; D remains ambiguous. CDR3 size: 14 residues. The V gene's germline CDR1 is LNHDA and CDR2 SQIVND (reference sequence). V lost 6 bases and J lost 3, with 12 bases in between. This CDR3 is CASSVTRVYNEQFF. The DNA of the CDR3 is TGTGCCAGTAGCGTCACACGGGTCTACAATGAGCAGTTCTTC. The whole variable domain, remainder taken from reference TRBV19 and TRBJ2-1, is DGGITQSPKYLFRKEGQNVTLSCEQNLNHDAMYWYRQDPGQGLRLIYYSQIVNDFQKGDIAEGYSVSREKKESFPLTVTSAQKNPTAFYLCASSVTRVYNEQFFGPGTRLTVL.

This clone showed up just a few times. V and J are TRBV12-3 or TRBV12-4 and TRBJ2-2; D is undetermined. The length of the CDR3 is 13 residues. The V end was cut by 5 bases, the J end by 5 bases, with 9 bases between. The CDR3 protein is CASSHTWTGELFF. In DNA, the CDR3 is TGTGCCAGCAGTCACACGTGGACCGGGGAGCTGTTTTTT.

The J gene is TRBJ2-3, the V gene TRBV5-4, with 12 bases that match TRBD2. The V segment lost 0 bases and the J segment 6 bases; nucleotides outside the gene matches: 8. Per the germline V gene, CDR1 is SGHNT and CDR2 is YYREEE (reference sequence). There are 17 residues in the CDR3. The CDR3 bases are TGTGCCAGCAGCTTGGGTGGTCTAGCGGGGGGGCTGGATACGCAGTATTTT. This sequence encodes CASSLGGLAGGLDTQYF.

The gene calls are TRBV19 and TRBJ1-2, with a tentative D call TRBD1 (6 bases). The V end was cut by 3 bases, the J end by 2 bases, with 16 bases between. This CDR3 is built from 16 residues. CDR1 and CDR2 (germline): LNHDA, SQIVND (reference sequence). This CDR3 reads CASSISYRERNYGYTF. In nucleotides, the CDR3 is TGTGCCAGTAGTATCAGTTACAGGGAAAGGAACTATGGCTACACCTTC. The full variable domain, in which reference TRBV19 and TRBJ1-2 provide the parts outside the CDR3, is DGGITQSPKYLFRKEGQNVTLSCEQNLNHDAMYWYRQDPGQGLRLIYYSQIVNDFQKGDIAEGYSVSREKKESFPLTVTSAQKNPTAFYLCASSISYRERNYGYTFGSGTRLTVV.

This chain uses TRBV28 with TRBJ2-6, with TRBD1 identical over 12 bases. The germline CDR1 and CDR2 sequences are MDHEN and SYDVKM. Germline trimming cut 5 bases from V and 4 bases from J; bases unmatched to any gene: 9. The CDR3 totals 18 residues. CDR3 bases: TGTGCCAGCAGTCCTCCGGGACAGGGGGCGTGGGGGGCCAACGTCCTGACTTTC. Residues: CASSPPGQGAWGANVLTF.

The chain joins TRBV3-1 (or the pseudogene TRBV3-2) to TRBJ2-7; 8 bases line up with TRBD1. Germline CDR1 is LGHDT and CDR2 is YNNKEL (reference sequence). Trimming cost V 11 bases and J 5 bases; bases outside gene matches: 11. The CDR3 consists of 13 residues. The CDR3 DNA reads as TGTGCCGGGACCGGGACAGGCGTTGACGAGCAGTACTTC. Protein: CAGTGTGVDEQYF.

The gene calls are TRBV7-3 and TRBJ1-2, with D perhaps matching TRBD1 (6 bases). Germline loops: CDR1 SGHTA, CDR2 FQGTGA. V was trimmed by 2 bases and J by 8 bases, leaving 15 bases between them. The CDR3 runs 14 residues. The CDR3 spells CASSLDGRGGGYTF. The CDR3 DNA is TGTGCCAGCAGCTTAGATGGCAGGGGAGGGGGCTACACCTTC.

V usage is TRBV4-2 and J usage is TRBJ1-1; no definite D call. V was pared by 4 bases and J by 6 bases, with 15 bases between. Germline assignment: CDR1 LGHNA and CDR2 YNFKEQ. The CDR3 is made up of 14 amino acids. The CDR3 region is CASSPLTEGAEAFF. CDR3 nucleotide sequence: TGTGCCAGCAGCCCTCTGACCGAGGGCGCTGAAGCTTTCTTT.

The chain uses TRBV28 and TRBJ2-7; the match to TRBD1 covers 7 bases. Germline CDR1 MDHEN, CDR2 SYDVKM. Trimming cost V 8 bases and J 0 bases; bases outside gene matches: 10. This CDR3 region has 15 residues. The DNA of the CDR3 is TGTGCCAGCGGCTGGACAGGAGTTAGCTCCTACGAGCAGTACTTC. Translating gives CASGWTGVSSYEQYF.

The chain has TRBV7-2 and TRBJ1-2; 8 bases fit TRBD1. Germline CDR1 is SGHTA and CDR2 is FQGNSA. This CDR3 is 15 amino acids long. V lost 4 bases to trimming and J lost 7 bases; unmatched junction nucleotides: 11. This CDR3 reads CASSSGGPGMGGYTF. As DNA, the CDR3 is TGTGCCAGCAGCTCAGGGGGCCCCGGAATGGGTGGCTACACCTTC. Together with reference TRBV7-2 and TRBJ1-2, the CDR3 gives the full variable domain: GAGVSQSPSNKVTEKGKDVELRCDPISGHTALYWYRQSLGQGLEFLIYFQGNSAPDKSGLPSDRFSAERTGGSVSTLTIQRTQQEDSAVYLCASSSGGPGMGGYTFGSGTRLTVV.

CDR3 amino acids: CASSQEPRGGRGYTF. CDR3 sequence (DNA): TGCGCCAGCAGCCAAGAACCCCGGGGGGGCCGGGGCTACACCTTC. This chain uses TRBV4-1 with TRBJ1-2, with D possibly matching TRBD1 (6 bases). Deletions cut 0 bases from V and 8 bases from J, with 16 bases between. CDR1 and CDR2 from the germline V gene are MGHRA and YSYEKL. This CDR3 is 15 amino acids long.

The chain has TRBV29-1 and TRBJ2-7, with D possibly being TRBD2 (6 bases). The CDR3 has 12 amino acids. Germline loops: CDR1 SQVTM, CDR2 ANQGSEA. Trimming pared 8 bases from V and 1 base from J, leaving 12 bases between. The CDR3 coding sequence is TGCAGCATTCGACTAGTTTCCTACGAGCAGTACTTC. Residues: CSIRLVSYEQYF.

This clone was seen only once. The chain uses TRBV30 and TRBJ2-7; a possible D gene is TRBD1 (5 bases). The CDR3 extends over 12 amino acids. Germline-derived CDR1 and CDR2 are GTSNPN and SVGIG (reference sequence). The V gene lost 8 bases and the J gene lost 3 bases, with 14 bases spanning the gap. CDR3 coding DNA: TGTGCCGCAGGGAAGTTGGACTACGAGCAGTACTTC. Translating gives CAAGKLDYEQYF.

The chain combines TRBV30 with TRBJ1-5, with 8 bases matching TRBD1. Germline lookup yields CDR1 GTSNPN and CDR2 SVGIG (reference sequence). The CDR3 length is 15 residues. The V segment lost 0 bases and the J segment 2 bases; nucleotides outside the gene matches: 3. This CDR3 reads CAWSVQGVGNQPQHF. The CDR3 DNA sequence: TGTGCCTGGAGTGTACAGGGGGTCGGCAATCAGCCCCAGCATTTT.

The genes are TRBV6-1 and TRBJ1-1, with a weak D call TRBD1 (6 bases). Trimming removed 3 bases at V and 6 bases at J, with 14 bases between. Looked up from germline, CDR1 is MNHNS and CDR2 is SASEGT. This CDR3 spans 14 amino acids. CDR3 amino acids: CASSDLQGLSEAFF. CDR3 nucleotides: TGTGCCAGCAGTGATCTCCAGGGGTTGTCTGAAGCTTTCTTT.

The V and J genes are TRBV21-1 and TRBJ2-3; TRBD1 was called by the table and not checked on the DNA. TRBV21-1 is a pseudogene locus. This CDR3 is built from 15 residues. CDR3 DNA sequence: TGTGCCAGCATCCCGGACAGGGGGAATACAGATACGCAGTATTTT. Its protein is CASIPDRGNTDTQYF.

This clone showed up just once. Other DNA sequences from this sample encode an identical CDR3 as well. The chain carries TRBV9 and TRBJ2-2; the match to TRBD2 covers 11 bases. The CDR3 totals 18 residues. In germline, CDR1 is SGDLS, CDR2 YYNGEE. The J segment lost 0 bases and the V segment lost 2 bases, leaving 6 bases of the junction unmatched. The CDR3 reads CASSVGLAGVANTGELFF. CDR3 DNA: TGTGCCAGCAGCGTCGGACTAGCGGGCGTCGCGAACACCGGGGAGCTGTTTTTT.